This is a list of T cell receptor beta chains from one sample in a study of CD8+ T cells in alopecia areata. The protocol was immunoSEQ multiplex PCR, while the TCRdb copy is restricted to in-frame clones and leaves out a portion. The sample shows 150,000 to 200,000 clones, about 66% of them seen only once. This material consisted of CD8+ T cells sorted from blood, taken at week 0. The receptors shown here come from a human donor with alopecia areata. The CDR3 runs from the conserved cysteine through the conserved F or W. D genes are given only for firm matches. The size field is filled for only some rows; it gives once, few, many or a size class.

v_call: TRBV7-9; d_call: NA; clone_size: NA; j_call: TRBJ2-7; cdr3_nt: TGTGCCAGCAGCCAAACCGGACAGTTCGAGCAGTACTTC; cdr3_aa: CASSQTGQFEQYF
v_call: TRBV30; d_call: NA; clone_size: NA; j_call: TRBJ2-7; cdr3_nt: TGTGCCTGGAGTGTTGTAAGGGTTCCCACCTACGAGCAGTACTTC; cdr3_aa: CAWSVVRVPTYEQYF
v_call: TRBV4-2; d_call: NA; clone_size: NA; j_call: TRBJ2-3; cdr3_nt: TGTGCCAGCAGCCAGGGAATAGCGAGCACAGATACGCAGTATTTT; cdr3_aa: CASSQGIASTDTQYF
v_call: TRBV13; d_call: TRBD1; clone_size: NA; j_call: TRBJ1-1; cdr3_nt: TGTGCCAGTAGTAGGGGGCGCGTGTTCTCTGAAGCTTTCTTT; cdr3_aa: CASSRGRVFSEAFF
v_call: TRBV27; d_call: NA; clone_size: few; j_call: TRBJ1-1; cdr3_nt: TGTGCCAGCAGTCCCATAAGGACCGGGGGCACTGAAGCTTTCTTT; cdr3_aa: CASSPIRTGGTEAFF
v_call: TRBV7-8; d_call: TRBD2; clone_size: NA; j_call: TRBJ2-3; cdr3_nt: TGTGCCAGCAGCTTAGGGGGACTAGGGAGCACAGATACGCAGTATTTT; cdr3_aa: CASSLGGLGSTDTQYF
v_call: TRBV13; d_call: TRBD2; clone_size: NA; j_call: TRBJ2-1; cdr3_nt: TGTGCCAGCAGCTTATTAGCGGGGGATTACAATGAGCAGTTCTTC; cdr3_aa: CASSLLAGDYNEQFF
v_call: TRBV30; d_call: NA; clone_size: NA; j_call: TRBJ1-1; cdr3_nt: TGTGCCTGGAGTGTTATAGGGGTTTTGGCTTTCTTT; cdr3_aa: CAWSVIGVLAFF
v_call: TRBV6-5; d_call: NA; clone_size: NA; j_call: TRBJ2-4; cdr3_nt: TGTGCCAGCAGCCACTCCGGGACGGGCAAAAACATTCAGTACTTC; cdr3_aa: CASSHSGTGKNIQYF
v_call: TRBV30; d_call: NA; clone_size: NA; j_call: TRBJ1-6; cdr3_nt: TGTGCCTGGTCCCCCTACCGGGCCCCCGGTTCACCCCTCCACTTT; cdr3_aa: CAWSPYRAPGSPLHF
v_call: TRBV15; d_call: TRBD2; clone_size: NA; j_call: TRBJ2-5; cdr3_nt: TGTGCCACCAGCCGTCGAGGGGCTAGCGGGGGTATTCCTGAGACCCAGTACTTC; cdr3_aa: CATSRRGASGGIPETQYF
v_call: TRBV4-1; d_call: NA; clone_size: NA; j_call: TRBJ2-3; cdr3_nt: TGCGCCAGCAGCCTCAGGGGGGACTACACAGATACGCAGTATTTT; cdr3_aa: CASSLRGDYTDTQYF
v_call: TRBV7-9; d_call: NA; clone_size: NA; j_call: TRBJ2-7; cdr3_nt: TGTGCCAGCAGCCCCCGGACCGATGCCTCCCACGAGCAGTACTTC; cdr3_aa: CASSPRTDASHEQYF
v_call: TRBV5-1; d_call: NA; clone_size: NA; j_call: TRBJ2-2; cdr3_nt: TGCGCCAGCTCTCACGGAACCGGCCGGGAGCTGTTTTTT; cdr3_aa: CASSHGTGRELFF
v_call: TRBV15; d_call: NA; clone_size: few; j_call: TRBJ2-5; cdr3_nt: TGTGCCACCAGCGGAGTTGGGACCGCTGTATACTTC; cdr3_aa: CATSGVGTAVYF
v_call: TRBV13; d_call: TRBD2; clone_size: NA; j_call: TRBJ2-7; cdr3_nt: TGTGCCAGCAGCGGGGGGACTAGCGAGCAGTACTTC; cdr3_aa: CASSGGTSEQYF
v_call: TRBV19; d_call: NA; clone_size: few; j_call: TRBJ1-5; cdr3_nt: TGTGCCAGTACCACTCTTCGGGGATATAGCAATCAGCCCCAGCATTTT; cdr3_aa: CASTTLRGYSNQPQHF
v_call: TRBV30; d_call: NA; clone_size: few; j_call: TRBJ1-5; cdr3_nt: TGTGCCTGGAGCCCTGGGACCCTTAATCAGCCCCAGCATTTT; cdr3_aa: CAWSPGTLNQPQHF
v_call: TRBV7-9; d_call: NA; clone_size: NA; j_call: TRBJ1-2; cdr3_nt: TGTGCCAGCAGCCCGTCGAGAGGTGGCTACACCTTC; cdr3_aa: CASSPSRGGYTF
v_call: TRBV7-9; d_call: TRBD2; clone_size: NA; j_call: TRBJ2-2; cdr3_nt: TGTGCCAGCAGCCCTGCTAGCGGGGGGCCTCCGGGCGGGGAGCTGTTTTTT; cdr3_aa: CASSPASGGPPGGELFF
v_call: TRBV5-6; d_call: TRBD1; clone_size: NA; j_call: TRBJ1-4; cdr3_nt: TGTGCCAGCAGTTTCGGGACAGGGGATGAAAAACTGTTTTTT; cdr3_aa: CASSFGTGDEKLFF
v_call: TRBV5-6; d_call: NA; clone_size: NA; j_call: TRBJ2-1; cdr3_nt: TGTGCCAGCAGCCAGTTAGGGGATGAGCAGTTCTTC; cdr3_aa: CASSQLGDEQFF
v_call: TRBV27; d_call: NA; clone_size: NA; j_call: TRBJ1-2; cdr3_nt: TGTGCCAGCAGTCCCGGGCGAGGGTATGGCTACACCTTC; cdr3_aa: CASSPGRGYGYTF
v_call: TRBV29-1; d_call: NA; clone_size: NA; j_call: TRBJ2-7; cdr3_nt: TGCAGCGTGAAACAGGGATACGAGCAGTACTTC; cdr3_aa: CSVKQGYEQYF
v_call: TRBV15; d_call: NA; clone_size: NA; j_call: TRBJ1-2; cdr3_nt: TGTGCCACCAGCGAGGGGTCGGGGCTGTATGGCTACACCTTC; cdr3_aa: CATSEGSGLYGYTF
v_call: TRBV29-1; d_call: NA; clone_size: NA; j_call: TRBJ1-1; cdr3_nt: TGCAGCGTTGTAGGGGGGACTGAAGCTTTCTTT; cdr3_aa: CSVVGGTEAFF
v_call: TRBV5-6; d_call: TRBD1; clone_size: NA; j_call: TRBJ1-6; cdr3_nt: TGTGCCAGCAGCTTGGGAGGGGGCCCGGGGTCACCCCTCCACTTT; cdr3_aa: CASSLGGGPGSPLHF
v_call: TRBV30; d_call: TRBD2; clone_size: NA; j_call: TRBJ2-1; cdr3_nt: TGTGCCTTGGCTGGGACTAGCGACTACAATGAGCAGTTCTTC; cdr3_aa: CALAGTSDYNEQFF
v_call: TRBV9; d_call: NA; clone_size: NA; j_call: TRBJ1-1; cdr3_nt: TGTGCCAGCAGCAGGGGTGGGAAGGACACTGAAGCTTTCTTT; cdr3_aa: CASSRGGKDTEAFF
v_call: TRBV30; d_call: NA; clone_size: NA; j_call: TRBJ2-1; cdr3_nt: TGTGCCTGGAGATTGGACAGTCCGCAGTTCTTC; cdr3_aa: CAWRLDSPQFF
v_call: TRBV5-6; d_call: NA; clone_size: NA; j_call: TRBJ2-2; cdr3_nt: TGTGCCAGCAGCTTGCAAAGCACCGGGGAGCTGTTTTTT; cdr3_aa: CASSLQSTGELFF
v_call: TRBV2; d_call: TRBD1; clone_size: NA; j_call: TRBJ2-3; cdr3_nt: TGTGCCAGCAGTGCGGAACAGGGGATTGTTGATACGCAGTATTTT; cdr3_aa: CASSAEQGIVDTQYF
v_call: TRBV15; d_call: TRBD1; clone_size: NA; j_call: TRBJ2-7; cdr3_nt: TGTGCCACCAGCAAATACTCGGACAGGGGAGCCTACGAGCAGTACTTC; cdr3_aa: CATSKYSDRGAYEQYF
v_call: TRBV30; d_call: TRBD1; clone_size: NA; j_call: TRBJ2-3; cdr3_nt: TGTGCCTGCACTGGACAGGGGATGGGCACAGATACGCAGTATTTT; cdr3_aa: CACTGQGMGTDTQYF
v_call: TRBV29-1; d_call: NA; clone_size: once; j_call: TRBJ2-5; cdr3_nt: TGCAGCGTTTGGGATGGTGAGACCCAGTACTTC; cdr3_aa: CSVWDGETQYF
v_call: TRBV5-1; d_call: NA; clone_size: NA; j_call: TRBJ2-7; cdr3_nt: TGCGCCAGCAGCTTGGTTAGCTCCTACGAGCAGTACTTC; cdr3_aa: CASSLVSSYEQYF
v_call: TRBV29-1; d_call: TRBD1; clone_size: NA; j_call: TRBJ1-2; cdr3_nt: TGCAGCGTTGATGATCCCGGACAGGGGGCGTATGGCTACACCTTC; cdr3_aa: CSVDDPGQGAYGYTF
v_call: TRBV29-1; d_call: NA; clone_size: NA; j_call: TRBJ2-7; cdr3_nt: TGCAGCGTTGAAGATCGGTCAGGGGTATCCTACGAGCAGTACTTC; cdr3_aa: CSVEDRSGVSYEQYF
v_call: TRBV20-1; d_call: NA; clone_size: few; j_call: TRBJ2-3; cdr3_nt: TGCAGTGCTAGGCGCGGAGATACGCAGTATTTT; cdr3_aa: CSARRGDTQYF
v_call: TRBV5-1; d_call: NA; clone_size: medium-sized; j_call: TRBJ1-1; cdr3_nt: TGCGCCAGCAGCCAGCAGGATCTAGACACTGAAGCTTTCTTT; cdr3_aa: CASSQQDLDTEAFF
v_call: TRBV29-1; d_call: NA; clone_size: few; j_call: TRBJ2-1; cdr3_nt: TGCAGCGTAGGGGGTAGCTACAATGAGCAGTTCTTC; cdr3_aa: CSVGGSYNEQFF
v_call: TRBV5-1; d_call: TRBD1; clone_size: NA; j_call: TRBJ2-2; cdr3_nt: TGCGCCAGCAGCGCCCCAGGGACAGGGAAGGCGGAGCTGTTTTTT; cdr3_aa: CASSAPGTGKAELFF
v_call: TRBV27; d_call: TRBD1; clone_size: NA; j_call: TRBJ2-7; cdr3_nt: TGTGCCAGCAGTTACAGGGACAGGGGATCCGGCGAGCAGTACTTC; cdr3_aa: CASSYRDRGSGEQYF
v_call: TRBV29-1; d_call: NA; clone_size: NA; j_call: TRBJ2-7; cdr3_nt: TGCAGCGTTGTTTGGGACGAGCAGTACTTC; cdr3_aa: CSVVWDEQYF
v_call: TRBV29-1; d_call: NA; clone_size: few; j_call: TRBJ1-1; cdr3_nt: TGCAGCGTTGCTAAACAGGGACTGAACACTGAAGCTTTCTTT; cdr3_aa: CSVAKQGLNTEAFF
v_call: TRBV19; d_call: NA; clone_size: NA; j_call: TRBJ1-1; cdr3_nt: TGTGCCAGTACCGTATATGGGACTGGCCTGAGCACTGAAGCTTTCTTT; cdr3_aa: CASTVYGTGLSTEAFF
v_call: TRBV27; d_call: NA; clone_size: few; j_call: TRBJ1-4; cdr3_nt: TGTGCCAGCAGCCCCGACAGGTTAGGGGAAAAACTGTTTTTT; cdr3_aa: CASSPDRLGEKLFF
v_call: TRBV2; d_call: NA; clone_size: NA; j_call: TRBJ2-3; cdr3_nt: TGTGCCAGCAGTGAAAGGGCGGCCCCCCCTACAGATACGCAGTATTTT; cdr3_aa: CASSERAAPPTDTQYF
v_call: TRBV10-3; d_call: NA; clone_size: NA; j_call: TRBJ1-5; cdr3_nt: TGTGCCATCAGCAGCCCAGGGATCCAGCCCCAGCATTTT; cdr3_aa: CAISSPGIQPQHF
v_call: TRBV5-6; d_call: TRBD1; clone_size: NA; j_call: TRBJ2-1; cdr3_nt: TGTGCCAGCATTCAGGGGGCATCCTACAATGAGCAGTTCTTC; cdr3_aa: CASIQGASYNEQFF
v_call: TRBV29-1; d_call: TRBD1; clone_size: NA; j_call: TRBJ1-4; cdr3_nt: TGCAGCGTCGCTGACAGGGGGGTTAATGAAAAACTGTTTTTT; cdr3_aa: CSVADRGVNEKLFF
v_call: TRBV9; d_call: TRBD1; clone_size: once; j_call: TRBJ2-3; cdr3_nt: TGTGCCAGCAGCGTAGCGCAGGGGGTTGGTACAGATACGCAGTATTTT; cdr3_aa: CASSVAQGVGTDTQYF
v_call: TRBV29-1; d_call: NA; clone_size: NA; j_call: TRBJ2-1; cdr3_nt: TGCAGCGCGGGGACGTCGCCCAGTGAGCAGTTCTTC; cdr3_aa: CSAGTSPSEQFF
v_call: TRBV6-5; d_call: NA; clone_size: NA; j_call: TRBJ1-1; cdr3_nt: TGTGCCAGCATCCCCCTGGGTACTCAGAACACTGAAGCTTTCTTT; cdr3_aa: CASIPLGTQNTEAFF
v_call: TRBV9; d_call: NA; clone_size: NA; j_call: TRBJ2-3; cdr3_nt: TGTGCCAGCAGCGTGGGGGAATGGGCAGATACGCAGTATTTT; cdr3_aa: CASSVGEWADTQYF
v_call: TRBV23-1; d_call: TRBD1; clone_size: NA; j_call: TRBJ1-2; cdr3_nt: TGCGCCAGCAGTCTGATTCCGAAGACAGGGGCTTATGGCTACACCTTC; cdr3_aa: CASSLIPKTGAYGYTF
v_call: TRBV6-1; d_call: NA; clone_size: NA; j_call: TRBJ2-1; cdr3_nt: TGTGCCAGCCGGACCTCTCCCTACAATGAGCAGTTCTTC; cdr3_aa: CASRTSPYNEQFF
v_call: TRBV4-1; d_call: NA; clone_size: NA; j_call: TRBJ2-1; cdr3_nt: TGCGCCAGCAGTCTTAGGGGAGATGAGCAGTTCTTC; cdr3_aa: CASSLRGDEQFF
v_call: TRBV27; d_call: TRBD1; clone_size: NA; j_call: TRBJ2-1; cdr3_nt: TGTGCCAGCAGTTACACCCCGGGACAGGCCGGCAATGAGCAGTTCTTC; cdr3_aa: CASSYTPGQAGNEQFF
v_call: TRBV7-9; d_call: TRBD1; clone_size: few; j_call: TRBJ2-4; cdr3_nt: TGTGCCAGCAGCTTAGCAAAGACAGGGGAATACATTCAGTACTTC; cdr3_aa: CASSLAKTGEYIQYF